The rows below give T cell receptor beta chains drawn from one sample of a study of CD8 T cells in Susac syndrome. MiXCR was run by TCRdb on the immunoSEQ multiplex PCR reads, yielding one entry per CDR3 protein. The sample shows about 140,000 distinct CDR3 sequences, approximately 95% of them seen only once. Specimen: CD4+ T cells from PBMCs. The source is a human donor with multiple sclerosis. CDR3s include the opening cysteine and the closing phenylalanine or tryptophan. The D gene is left open where the match is weak. Clone size is shown for a subset of rows, as once, few, many or a class of expanded clone.

>TRBV20-1|-|TRBJ2-3|-
TGCAGTGCTAGAGTATTAGCGGTGGGCCCAGATACGCAGTATTTT
CSARVLAVGPDTQYF
>TRBV4-3|-|TRBJ1-1|-
TGCGCCAGCAGCCAAGAACGGGGGAGAACTGAAGCTTTCTTT
CASSQERGRTEAFF
>TRBV29-1|-|TRBJ2-3|-
TGCAGCTATAAGTTTCCTGGGTCGGGCACAGATACGCAGTATTTT
CSYKFPGSGTDTQYF
>TRBV28|TRBD1|TRBJ1-2|-
TGTGCCAGCAGCCAGGGGGGCCGGGGCTACACCTTC
CASSQGGRGYTF
>TRBV12-3/TRBV12-4|-|TRBJ2-3|-
TGTGCCAGCCGAGAAGACAGACCCACAGATACGCAGTATTTT
CASREDRPTDTQYF
>TRBV6-2/TRBV6-3|-|TRBJ2-1|-
TGTGCCAGCAGTGACCAGGGGAGGATCGCGAATGAGCAGTTCTTC
CASSDQGRIANEQFF
>TRBV28|-|TRBJ1-2|-
TGTGCCAGCAGTTTCAACCCGCTTAACTATGGCTACACCTTC
CASSFNPLNYGYTF
>TRBV18|-|TRBJ1-6|-
TGTGCCAGCTCACCCCCCGACCCGTACGATTCACCCCTCCACTTT
CASSPPDPYDSPLHF
>TRBV12-3/TRBV12-4|TRBD2|TRBJ2-1|-
TGTGCCAGCAGTCCGCCGGGACTACTATACAATGAGCAGTTCTTC
CASSPPGLLYNEQFF
>TRBV15|-|TRBJ2-1|once
TGTGCCACCAGCAGAGATTTGGGAAATGAGCAGTTCTTC
CATSRDLGNEQFF
>TRBV7-8|-|TRBJ2-7|-
TGTGCCAGCAGCTTAGAGGCAGGTCCCCCCTACGAGCAGTACTTC
CASSLEAGPPYEQYF
>TRBV28|-|TRBJ1-4|once
TGTGCCAGCAGTTTACCCCTCGGGGGGCTTAGTAGGACTAATGAAAAACTGTTTTTT
CASSLPLGGLSRTNEKLFF
>TRBV9|TRBD1|TRBJ1-1|-
TGTGCCAGCAGCTTCGGACAGGGCGGCACTGAAGCTTTCTTT
CASSFGQGGTEAFF
>TRBV5-1|-|TRBJ2-1|-
TGCGCCAGCAGCTTATTAGGTCGGAACGAGCATGAGCAGTTCTTC
CASSLLGRNEHEQFF
>TRBV5-1|-|TRBJ2-2|-
TGCGCCAGCAGCTTGGACGGGGGCCTGGGCACCGGGGAGCTGTTTTTT
CASSLDGGLGTGELFF
>TRBV29-1|-|TRBJ2-2|-
TGCAGCGTTGATTTGGTTGGGATCACCGGGGAGCTGTTTTTT
CSVDLVGITGELFF
>TRBV12-3/TRBV12-4|-|TRBJ2-5|-
TGTGCCAGCAGTCGCCTTCAAGAGACCCAGTACTTC
CASSRLQETQYF
>TRBV27|TRBD2|TRBJ2-3|-
TGTGCCAGCACCCTGACTAGCGGGACTAATACGCAGTATTTT
CASTLTSGTNTQYF
>TRBV3-1|TRBD2|TRBJ2-3|few
TGTGCCAGCAGACATCCCGGGAGGACAGATACGCAGTATTTT
CASRHPGRTDTQYF
>TRBV6-1|TRBD2|TRBJ2-7|-
TGTGCCAGCAAACGTTCGGCGGGGGGGCTCGTGAACGAGCAGTACTTC
CASKRSAGGLVNEQYF
>TRBV5-1|TRBD2|TRBJ2-3|-
TGCGCCAGCAGCTTGCGATCTAGCGGGAGTGTAGATACGCAGTATTTT
CASSLRSSGSVDTQYF
>TRBV4-3|-|TRBJ1-2|-
TGCGCCAGCAGCCAAGGGTTCCTCTATGGCTACACCTTC
CASSQGFLYGYTF
>TRBV15|TRBD2|TRBJ2-1|-
TGTGCCACCAGCAGAGATAGGACTAGCGGGGGGGCCGGAGAGCAGTTCTTC
CATSRDRTSGGAGEQFF
>TRBV7-3|TRBD1|TRBJ2-3|-
TGTGCCAGCAGCTTAAAGTTGAGACAGGGAACAGATACGCAGTATTTT
CASSLKLRQGTDTQYF
>TRBV12-5|-|TRBJ1-1|-
TGTGCTAGTGGGAACTCTGGGGGGTACACTGAAGCTTTCTTT
CASGNSGGYTEAFF
>TRBV12-3/TRBV12-4|TRBD1|TRBJ1-1|-
TGTGCCAGCGGCCACAGGGGGCAATGGAGGACTGAAGCTTTCTTT
CASGHRGQWRTEAFF
>TRBV7-9|-|TRBJ1-1|once
TGTGCCAGCAGCGTCAGGGATGGGATGAACACTGAAGCTTTCTTT
CASSVRDGMNTEAFF
>TRBV29-1|TRBD1|TRBJ2-7|-
TGCAGCGTGAAGACAGGGTATGAGGGCTCCGAGCAGTACTTC
CSVKTGYEGSEQYF
>TRBV20-1|-|TRBJ1-5|-
TGCAGTGCCAGTGGTCGTAGGGAGAGCAATCAGCCCCAGCATTTT
CSASGRRESNQPQHF
>TRBV14|TRBD2|TRBJ2-5|-
TGTGCCAGCAGCCACCGAGCGGGGGGCCAAGAGACCCAGTACTTC
CASSHRAGGQETQYF
>TRBV2|-|TRBJ2-3|-
TGTGCCAGCAGTGGGGAGAAAGGGACCACAGATACGCAGTATTTT
CASSGEKGTTDTQYF
>TRBV7-9|TRBD1|TRBJ2-3|few
TGTGCCAGCAGCCCAAGGACAGGCAGCACAGATACGCAGTATTTT
CASSPRTGSTDTQYF
>TRBV5-6|-|TRBJ2-6|-
TGTGCCAGCAGCCCCTGGTGGGCTGGGGCCAACGTCCTGACTTTC
CASSPWWAGANVLTF
>TRBV30|-|TRBJ1-5|-
TGTGCCTGGAGAGGGCGCAGGGACAATCAGCCCCAGCATTTT
CAWRGRRDNQPQHF
>TRBV7-2|TRBD1|TRBJ2-7|-
TGTGCCAGCAGCTACGACAGGGGACCATTCTACGAGCAGTACTTC
CASSYDRGPFYEQYF
>TRBV12-3/TRBV12-4|TRBD1|TRBJ2-7|-
TGTGCCAGCAGTACCTATATTTTCGACAGGGCGAACGAGCAGTACTTC
CASSTYIFDRANEQYF
>TRBV2|-|TRBJ2-5|-
TGTGCCAGCAGTGATATCGTTTGGACAGTGTCGCAAGAGACCCAGTACTTC
CASSDIVWTVSQETQYF
>TRBV4-1|TRBD1|TRBJ2-6|-
TGCGCCAGCAGCCAAGTAGGGGGCCCTGGGGCCAACGTCCTGACTTTC
CASSQVGGPGANVLTF
>TRBV3-1|TRBD1|TRBJ1-2|-
TGTGCCAGCAGCCAAGATATCGGACAGGTCTATGGCTACACCTTC
CASSQDIGQVYGYTF
>TRBV3-1|-|TRBJ1-6|-
TGTGCCAGCAGCCAAGATGGCCTTGGGGGTCCCAGTCTCCACTTT
CASSQDGLGGPSLHF
>TRBV20-1|-|TRBJ1-6|-
TGCAGTGCTAGAGAAAGGGGGGCCTATTCACCCCTCCACTTT
CSARERGAYSPLHF
>TRBV6-1|-|TRBJ1-5|-
TGTGCCAGCAGCGTGGACTATCAGCCCCAGCATTTT
CASSVDYQPQHF